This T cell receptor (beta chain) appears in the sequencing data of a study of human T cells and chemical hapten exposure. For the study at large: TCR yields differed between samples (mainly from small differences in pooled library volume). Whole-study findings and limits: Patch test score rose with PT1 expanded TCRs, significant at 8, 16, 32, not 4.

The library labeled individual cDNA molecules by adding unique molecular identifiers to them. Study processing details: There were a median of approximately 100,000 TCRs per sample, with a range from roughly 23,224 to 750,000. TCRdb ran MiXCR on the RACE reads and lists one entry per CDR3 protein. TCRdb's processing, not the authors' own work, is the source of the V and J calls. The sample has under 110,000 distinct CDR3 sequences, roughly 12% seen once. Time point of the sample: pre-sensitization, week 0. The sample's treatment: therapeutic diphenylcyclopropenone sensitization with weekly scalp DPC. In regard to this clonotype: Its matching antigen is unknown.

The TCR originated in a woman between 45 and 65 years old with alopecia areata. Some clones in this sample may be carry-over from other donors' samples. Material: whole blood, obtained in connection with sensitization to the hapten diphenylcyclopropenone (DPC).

CDR3 loop: CAISEGQGKNIQYF. CDR3 DNA: TGTGCCATCAGTGAAGGACAGGGAAAAAACATTCAGTACTTC. The chain carries TRBV10-3 and TRBJ2-4, with 8 nucleotides matching TRBD1. The V segment lost 3 bases and the J segment 4 bases; nucleotides outside the gene matches: 2. Germline values: CDR1 ENHRY, CDR2 SYGVKD. This CDR3 is built from 14 residues.